One sample yielded the 5 T cell receptor beta chains listed below, sequenced in a study of cytomegalovirus exposure and HLA in healthy donors. With 60 Vbeta and 13 Jbeta primers, the PCR was carried out. TCRdb's table, derived via immunoSEQ multiplex PCR, lists solely in-frame clones and lacks some. The profile shows about 89,000 clones, roughly two thirds of them singletons. The material sequenced was PBMCs. These receptors all stem from a human donor in good health.

This chain links TRBV6-1 with TRBJ2-7; possibly TRBD1 for D (6 bases). Germline V gene lookup returns CDR1 MNHNS and CDR2 SASEGT. The CDR3 contains 14 residues. V lost 6 bases to trimming and J lost 0 bases, with 12 bases between them. The CDR3 nucleotides read TGTGCCAGCAGACTACAGGGCAGCTCCTACGAGCAGTACTTC. Its protein product is CASRLQGSSYEQYF.

This clone has more than one count but fewer than ten. The chain uses TRBV7-9 and TRBJ1-1, with D possibly being TRBD1 (5 bases). Germline V gene data show CDR1 as SEHNR and CDR2 as FQNEAQ (reference sequence). Deletions cut 7 bases from V and 7 bases from J, with 13 bases between. There are 12 residues in the CDR3. CDR3 DNA: TGTGCCAGCACCGGACACGAGTTTGAAGCTTTCTTT. This codes for CASTGHEFEAFF.

The chain uses TRBV19 and TRBJ1-4; 9 bases match TRBD1. The J segment lost 7 bases and the V segment lost 7 bases, leaving 7 bases of the junction unmatched. Germline V CDR1 and CDR2: LNHDA, SQIVND (reference sequence). CDR3 size: 14 residues. The CDR3 protein is CASMIMTGGEKLFF. The CDR3 region has the DNA TGTGCCAGTATGATAATGACAGGGGGTGAAAAACTGTTTTTT.

This clone was found a few times. The V gene is TRBV19, the J gene TRBJ1-2; D remains unclear. The ends were cut back, 1 base at V and 8 bases at J, with 8 bases in the middle. Germline V gives CDR1 LNHDA, CDR2 SQIVND (reference sequence). This CDR3 is built from 12 residues. DNA for the CDR3: TGTGCCAGTAGTATAGCCAGTATAGGCTACACCTTC. Translation gives CASSIASIGYTF.

The chain has TRBV4-2 and TRBJ2-3, with a weak D call TRBD2 (7 bases). Germline lookup yields CDR1 LGHNA and CDR2 YNFKEQ. This CDR3 is built from 16 residues. Trimming removed 0 bases at V and 5 bases at J, with 15 bases between. The CDR3 coding sequence is TGTGCCAGCAGCCAAGATATCGGGGGGCCAGTAGATACGCAGTATTTT. Protein: CASSQDIGGPVDTQYF.